This T cell receptor (beta chain) was sequenced during a study of T-cell memory formation after mild COVID-19. This clonotype has a handful of counts. Its specificity is not known. Study outcomes and limitations: The SARS-CoV-2 specificity of second-wave clones reaching peak at day 37 remained unverified. The study found balanced CD4/CD8 in clones contracting day 15 to 85 and a CD4+ lean in later expanders. Shrinking CD4+ clones resided mostly in CM and EM, and CD8+ ones in EMRA.

Constant-segment primers were used for 5'RACE, and the resulting TCR alpha and TCR beta cDNA libraries carried sample barcodes and UMIs. TCRdb independently ran MiXCR on the 5' RACE reads; one entry per CDR3 protein. Here the sample spans about 49,000 distinct CDR3 sequences, about 7.3% being singletons. The length of the CDR3 is 15 residues. J gave up 7 bases and V 2 bases, and 4 bases lay outside the gene matches. The chain carries TRBV12-3 or TRBV12-4 and TRBJ1-5; 11 nucleotides match TRBD1. Sequencing was done on a sample of PBMCs or a T cell subset sorted from them (not recorded which). The clonotype comes from a man aged 18 to 29 who had mild COVID-19 (a few samples of this study predate the infection). Cell type and time point are not known. CDR3 sequence (DNA): TGTGCCAGCAGTTTACAGGGACAGGGGGTCCAGCCCCAGCATTTT. This gives the protein CASSLQGQGVQPQHF.